A single sample gave rise to the 32 T cell receptor beta chains below, sequenced in a study of blood T cell repertoires in COVID-19. TCRdb's copy holds only in-frame clones and misses some; the assay was immunoSEQ multiplex PCR. The sample carries about 170,000 clones, around 85% recorded once. Specimen: peripheral blood. All receptors come from a woman in her sixties with COVID-19, enrolled during active disease.

The rearrangement uses TRBV9 and TRBJ2-7, with a tentative D call TRBD2 (5 bases). From germline, CDR1 is SGDLS and CDR2 YYNGEE. This CDR3 comprises 12 residues. V lost 7 bases to trimming and J lost 4 bases, with 12 bases between them. The CDR3 bases are TGTGCCAGCGGGAGAAGTGTGTACGAGCAGTACTTC. Protein product: CASGRSVYEQYF. Full variable domain (missing parts from reference TRBV9 and TRBJ2-7): DSGVTQTPKHLITATGQRVTLRCSPRSGDLSVYWYQQSLDQGLQFLIQYYNGEERAKGNILERFSAQQFPDLHSELNLSSLELGDSALYFCASGRSVYEQYFGPGTRLTVT.

The rearrangement uses TRBV19 and TRBJ2-5; 7 bases align to TRBD2. Germline lookup yields CDR1 LNHDA and CDR2 SQIVND (reference sequence). This CDR3 contains 14 residues. V shed 3 bases and J 3 bases; nucleotides not matched to a gene: 4. In nucleotides, the CDR3 is TGTGCCAGTAGTATTTTGGGAGGGAAAGAGACCCAGTACTTC. As protein: CASSILGGKETQYF. Full variable domain (rest looked up from reference TRBV19 and TRBJ2-5): DGGITQSPKYLFRKEGQNVTLSCEQNLNHDAMYWYRQDPGQGLRLIYYSQIVNDFQKGDIAEGYSVSREKKESFPLTVTSAQKNPTAFYLCASSILGGKETQYFGPGTRLLVL.

Only one count was recorded for this clone. The chain couples TRBV12-3 or TRBV12-4 to TRBJ1-5, with D perhaps TRBD1 (5 bases). V lost 5 bases to trimming and J lost 7 bases, with 12 bases between them. This CDR3 has 13 amino acids. CDR3 residues: CASSPGARQPQHF. The CDR3, as DNA: TGTGCCAGCAGTCCTGGGGCGCGACAGCCCCAGCATTTT.

The chain has TRBV27 and TRBJ2-7, with TRBD2 matching over 12 bases. With V trimmed by 6 bases and J by 4 bases, 7 bases remained unmatched. The CDR3 runs to 15 residues. CDR1 and CDR2 from the germline V gene are MNHEY and SMNVEV (reference sequence). The CDR3 reads CASSRLAGAFYEQYF. The CDR3 DNA reads as TGTGCCAGCAGCCGACTAGCGGGAGCCTTTTACGAGCAGTACTTC.

The J gene is TRBJ2-5, the V gene TRBV27, with 10 bases matching TRBD1. This CDR3 has 15 residues. CDR1 MNHEY and CDR2 SMNVEV come from the germline V gene (reference sequence). Trimming removed 7 bases from V and 5 bases from J; junction bases left unmatched: 10. In DNA, the CDR3 is TGTGCCAGCACCCAAGGGGGACAGGGGACGGAGACCCAGTACTTC. Translated, it gives CASTQGGQGTETQYF.

There are a few counts of this clone. The CDR3 coding sequence is TGTGCCAGCACTCGGGGTATTGAAGCTTTCTTT. Its translation is CASTRGIEAFF. The chain links TRBV27 to TRBJ1-1; D is unclear. V was pared by 7 bases and J by 7 bases, with 10 bases between. This CDR3 is built from 11 residues. Germline CDR1 reads MNHEY; CDR2 reads SMNVEV (reference sequence).

The chain is built from TRBV10-1 and TRBJ2-5; 8 nucleotides match TRBD1. Germline CDR1 is WNHNN and CDR2 is SYGVQD (reference sequence). This CDR3 has 13 residues. The ends lost 3 bases at V and 4 bases at J; junction bases unmatched: 1. This CDR3 is CASSDRGRETQYF. The CDR3 DNA reads as TGCGCCAGCAGTGACAGGGGGCGAGAGACCCAGTACTTC.

The chain carries TRBV4-3 and TRBJ1-2; D is undetermined. The CDR3 covers 14 residues. The germline V gene has CDR1 LGHNA and CDR2 YSLEER. The V gene lost 4 bases and the J gene lost 1 base, with 10 bases spanning the gap. CDR3 protein: CASSPGDFNYGYTF. The CDR3 DNA is TGCGCCAGCAGCCCTGGAGACTTTAACTATGGCTACACCTTC.

The chain links TRBV5-1 to TRBJ2-5; a weak D match, TRBD2 (6 bases). The germline V gene has CDR1 SGHRS and CDR2 YFSETQ. Trimming took 6 bases from V and 2 from J, leaving 20 bases between them. This CDR3 is 16 amino acids long. The CDR3 sequence: CASTRPEEGRQETQYF. CDR3 DNA sequence: TGCGCCAGCACCCGTCCCGAGGAGGGGAGGCAAGAGACCCAGTACTTC.

This clone has just one count. J is TRBJ2-4 and V is TRBV4-2; 9 bases are shared with TRBD1. J gave up 4 bases and V 4 bases, and 8 bases lay outside the gene matches. CDR1 and CDR2 (germline): LGHNA, YNFKEQ. The CDR3 sequence is 16 residues long. The CDR3 region is CASSPDAGTGKNIQYF. The CDR3 nucleotides are TGTGCCAGCAGCCCAGACGCCGGGACAGGGAAAAACATTCAGTACTTC.

This chain connects TRBV3-1 (or the pseudogene TRBV3-2) to TRBJ1-2, with TRBD1 identical over 8 bases. Losses at the gene ends were 2 bases for V and 2 bases for J; bases not matched to a gene: 4. This CDR3 is 15 amino acids long. Germline V gives CDR1 LGHDT, CDR2 YNNKEL (reference sequence). The CDR3 region has the DNA TGTGCCAGCAGCCAAAGTACAGGGGGGAACTATGGCTACACCTTC. Translation: CASSQSTGGNYGYTF.

The rearrangement joins TRBV7-2 to TRBJ2-1; the match to TRBD1 covers 9 bases. CDR3 length: 14 amino acids. CDR1 and CDR2 (germline): SGHTA, FQGNSA. The J segment lost 3 bases and the V segment lost 5 bases, leaving 2 bases of the junction unmatched. This chain's CDR3 is CASSRGQGYNEQFF. CDR3 in DNA: TGTGCCAGCAGCCGGGGACAGGGCTACAATGAGCAGTTCTTC.

The chain has TRBV28 and TRBJ2-7, with a possible D match to TRBD1 (6 bases). Germline assignment: CDR1 MDHEN and CDR2 SYDVKM. The CDR3 runs 14 residues. Trimming removed 7 bases from V and 3 bases from J, with 16 bases in between. DNA for the CDR3: TGTGCCAGCACTCCTGGGGGCAGTTTCTACGAGCAGTACTTC. It codes for CASTPGGSFYEQYF.

The V and J genes are TRBV9 and TRBJ1-2, with TRBD1 identical over 7 bases. This CDR3 has 14 amino acids. The V gene's germline CDR1 is SGDLS and CDR2 YYNGEE. Trimming took 0 bases from V and 5 from J; bases not matched to a gene: 4. The CDR3 DNA follows: TGTGCCAGCAGCGTAGGAAAGGGGGCATATGGCTACACCTTC. It is translated as CASSVGKGAYGYTF.

CDR3 coding DNA: TGTGCCAGCAGTTTCGGGATTTCTAGCACAGATACGCAGTATTTT. Its translation is CASSFGISSTDTQYF. The rearrangement links TRBV28 to TRBJ2-3, with a tentative D call TRBD2 (5 bases). This CDR3 is built from 15 residues. Germline V lookup: CDR1 MDHEN, CDR2 SYDVKM. The V gene lost 3 bases and the J gene lost 0 bases, with 10 bases spanning the gap.

The chain recombines TRBV6-5 with TRBJ1-2; 7 bases match TRBD1. The CDR3 runs to 14 residues. The germline gives CDR1 MNHEY, CDR2 SVGAGI. V was pared by 6 bases and J by 3 bases, with 7 bases of the junction left unmatched. CDR3 in DNA: TGTGCCAGCAGGCCCCAGGGGGAGTACTATGGCTACACCTTC. This encodes CASRPQGEYYGYTF.

The table lists this clone with a few counts. The genes are TRBV5-1 and TRBJ2-3; 7 nucleotides line up with TRBD2. The CDR3 is 19 residues long. Trimming at V came to 3 bases and at J to 0 bases, leaving 16 bases not matched to a gene. Germline loops: CDR1 SGHRS, CDR2 YFSETQ. The CDR3 nucleotides are TGCGCCAGCAGCTCCGACTTGGGAGGGAGCGTGAAGAGCACAGATACGCAGTATTTT. As protein: CASSSDLGGSVKSTDTQYF. Using reference TRBV5-1 and TRBJ2-3 for the parts outside the CDR3, the full variable domain is KAGVTQTPRYLIKTRGQQVTLSCSPISGHRSVSWYQQTPGQGLQFLFEYFSETQRNKGNFPGRFSGRQFSNSRSEMNVSTLELGDSALYLCASSSDLGGSVKSTDTQYFGPGTRLTVL.

The V and J genes are TRBV28 and TRBJ1-2, with D maybe TRBD1 (6 bases). Germline CDR1 reads MDHEN; CDR2 reads SYDVKM. This CDR3 is 14 amino acids long. Trimming shortened V by 6 bases and J by 4 bases, and 15 bases separated the two germline ends. CDR3: CASRPQGTFYGYTF. DNA for the CDR3: TGTGCCAGCAGGCCGCAGGGGACCTTCTATGGCTACACCTTC.

This chain connects TRBV4-1 to TRBJ1-2, with 9 nucleotides matching TRBD1. V shed 0 bases, J shed 2 bases, and the junction held 4 bases outside the gene matches. This CDR3 is built from 16 residues. Germline V gene sequence: CDR1 MGHRA, CDR2 YSYEKL. The chain's CDR3 is CASSQEQGARNYGYTF. In nucleotides, the CDR3 is TGCGCCAGCAGCCAAGAACAGGGGGCGAGAAACTATGGCTACACCTTC.

The genes are TRBV15 and TRBJ1-2; D gene ambiguous. This CDR3 spans 14 amino acids. Per germline, CDR1 LNHNV and CDR2 YYDKDF (reference sequence). V shed 0 bases and J shed 8 bases, with 13 bases lying between them. The CDR3 protein is CATSRDNAGSGYTF. DNA of the CDR3: TGTGCCACCAGCAGAGATAATGCGGGGAGCGGCTACACCTTC.

The chain is built from TRBV5-1 and TRBJ1-1; unclear D gene. This CDR3 comprises 15 residues. V shed 0 bases and J shed 3 bases, with 12 bases lying between them. CDR1 SGHRS and CDR2 YFSETQ come from the germline V gene. CDR3 in DNA: TGCGCCAGCAGCTTGGGAGGAGGGTTGGACACTGAAGCTTTCTTT. Protein: CASSLGGGLDTEAFF. Full variable domain (remainder filled in from reference TRBV5-1 and TRBJ1-1): KAGVTQTPRYLIKTRGQQVTLSCSPISGHRSVSWYQQTPGQGLQFLFEYFSETQRNKGNFPGRFSGRQFSNSRSEMNVSTLELGDSALYLCASSLGGGLDTEAFFGQGTRLTVV.

V is TRBV7-9 and J is TRBJ2-3; tentative D call: TRBD2 (5 bases). The CDR3 sequence is 15 residues long. V was trimmed by 3 bases and J by 6 bases, leaving 16 bases between them. Germline CDR1 is SEHNR and CDR2 is FQNEAQ (reference sequence). The CDR3 protein is CASSLSLAGTDTQYF. The CDR3, as DNA: TGTGCCAGCAGCTTGTCCCTGGCGGGTACGGATACGCAGTATTTT.

The chain links TRBV3-1 (or the pseudogene TRBV3-2) to TRBJ2-2; 15 nucleotides match TRBD2. The CDR3 is 19 residues long. Germline V lookup: CDR1 LGHDT, CDR2 YNNKEL (reference sequence). The V gene end was trimmed by 3 bases and the J gene end by 0 bases; junction bases not matched to a gene: 5. The CDR3 reads CASSQGLAGGYANTGELFF. The CDR3 DNA follows: TGTGCCAGCAGCCAGGGACTAGCGGGAGGATACGCGAACACCGGGGAGCTGTTTTTT.

This clone is a singleton in its sample. The CDR3 DNA reads TGTGCCAGTAGTTCAGCCCAAAGAGCAGGGTCGAAAGCTTTCTTT. Translation gives CASSSAQRAGSKAFF. The chain recombines TRBV19 with TRBJ1-1; D perhaps matches TRBD1 (5 bases). V was cut by 5 bases and J by 9 bases, with 22 bases left in between. The CDR3 consists of 15 residues. CDR1 is LNHDA, CDR2 SQIVND, per germline (reference sequence). The whole variable domain, filled in from reference TRBV19 and TRBJ1-1, reads DGGITQSPKYLFRKEGQNVTLSCEQNLNHDAMYWYRQDPGQGLRLIYYSQIVNDFQKGDIAEGYSVSREKKESFPLTVTSAQKNPTAFYLCASSSAQRAGSKAFFGQGTRLTVV.

The genes are TRBV7-9 and TRBJ2-1, with D tentatively TRBD1 (5 bases). CDR1 is SEHNR and CDR2 is FQNEAQ in the germline V gene (reference sequence). CDR3 length: 17 amino acids. V gave up 5 bases and J gave up 1 base, with 18 bases separating them. The CDR3 here is CASSPLPVGRSYNEQFF. For the CDR3, the DNA is TGTGCCAGCAGCCCACTCCCGGTGGGGCGATCCTACAATGAGCAGTTCTTC.

This clone has more than one count but fewer than ten. This chain links TRBV19 with TRBJ2-3; the D is unclear. The V gene's germline CDR1 is LNHDA and CDR2 SQIVND (reference sequence). With 2 bases removed from V and 0 bases from J, the gap between germline ends came to 9 bases. This CDR3 has 15 residues. The CDR3 region is CASSISVTSTDTQYF. The CDR3 DNA follows: TGTGCCAGTAGTATATCCGTAACTAGCACAGATACGCAGTATTTT.

The V call is TRBV11-3, the J call TRBJ2-1, with 7 positions matching TRBD1. The germline gives CDR1 SGHNT, CDR2 YENEEA. The CDR3 consists of 16 residues. J was trimmed by 12 bases and V by 1 base; bases with no gene match: 15. CDR3 residues: CASSLAGSQGVTGQFF. For the CDR3, the DNA is TGTGCCAGCAGCTTAGCTGGTAGTCAGGGGGTTACAGGGCAGTTCTTC.

The chain employs TRBV7-2 and TRBJ2-7; D ambiguous. Trimming stripped 3 bases from V and 0 bases from J, with 6 bases between. The germline gives CDR1 SGHTA, CDR2 FQGNSA. The CDR3 spans 13 residues. The CDR3 region is CASSFIYSYEQYF. The CDR3 DNA is TGTGCCAGCAGCTTCATCTACTCCTACGAGCAGTACTTC.

The rearrangement joins TRBV25-1 to TRBJ1-2; TRBD1 aligns across 9 bases. The CDR3 is 16 residues long. V was pared by 5 bases and J by 4 bases, with 11 bases of the junction left unmatched. CDR1 MGHDK and CDR2 SYGVNS come from the germline V gene. CDR3 in amino acids: CASSPEPGQGSYGYTF. CDR3 sequence (DNA): TGTGCCAGCAGTCCCGAACCTGGACAGGGGAGCTATGGCTACACCTTC.

The chain joins TRBV24-1 to TRBJ1-5; the match to TRBD1 covers 7 bases. Germline V lookup: CDR1 KGHDR, CDR2 SFDVKD. The CDR3 extends over 15 amino acids. J lost 4 bases, V lost 6 bases, and 8 bases had no gene match. CDR3 protein: CATSRQGGRNQPQHF. The CDR3 nucleotides read TGTGCCACCAGTAGACAGGGAGGACGAAATCAGCCCCAGCATTTT.

This clone was seen a single time. V gene TRBV11-2 combines with J gene TRBJ2-7; D possibly corresponds to TRBD1 (6 bases). The J call may be mistaken, given a closer DNA end match to TRBJ2-1. CDR1 and CDR2 from the germline V gene are SGHAT and FQNNGV. The CDR3 contains 14 residues. CDR3 sequence: CASSPTGTYNEQFF. The DNA for the CDR3 is TGTGCCAGCAGCCCGACAGGTACTTACAATGAGCAGTTCTTC.

The chain employs TRBV18 and TRBJ1-3; TRBD1 aligns across 7 bases. Germline V gene sequence: CDR1 KGHSH, CDR2 LQKENI. Losses at the gene ends were 3 bases for V and 2 bases for J; bases not matched to a gene: 7. This CDR3 region has 16 residues. Written as DNA, the CDR3 is TGTGCCAGCTCACCCGATCGCCAGGGGGCTGGAAACACCATATATTTT. As protein: CASSPDRQGAGNTIYF.